This TCR beta chain originates from a study of CD8 T cells in ankylosing spondylitis. The ends were cut back, 2 bases at V and 4 bases at J, with 11 bases in the middle. The germline CDR1 and CDR2 sequences are SEHNR and FQNEAQ (reference sequence). This CDR3 region has 14 residues. TCRdb analysed the 5' RACE reads with MiXCR anew, one entry per CDR3 protein. Of 150,000 or so distinct CDR3 sequences in the sample, around 10% are singletons; the top ten hold 25% to 30%. Sequenced sample: blood, either unsorted or a sorted T cell fraction (not recorded which). J is TRBJ1-1 and V is TRBV7-9; a possible D gene is TRBD1 (5 bases). The clonotype comes from a male donor with ankylosing spondylitis or in good health (not recorded which). CDR3 residues: CASSLLGDSTEAFF. The CDR3, as DNA: TGTGCCAGCAGCTTACTAGGGGATAGCACTGAAGCTTTCTTT. The complete variable domain, with remaining parts taken from reference TRBV7-9 and TRBJ1-1, reads DTGVSQNPRHKITKRGQNVTFRCDPISEHNRLYWYRQTLGQGPEFLTYFQNEAQLEKSRLLSDRFSAERPKGSFSTLEIQRTEQGDSAMYLCASSLLGDSTEAFFGQGTRLTVV.